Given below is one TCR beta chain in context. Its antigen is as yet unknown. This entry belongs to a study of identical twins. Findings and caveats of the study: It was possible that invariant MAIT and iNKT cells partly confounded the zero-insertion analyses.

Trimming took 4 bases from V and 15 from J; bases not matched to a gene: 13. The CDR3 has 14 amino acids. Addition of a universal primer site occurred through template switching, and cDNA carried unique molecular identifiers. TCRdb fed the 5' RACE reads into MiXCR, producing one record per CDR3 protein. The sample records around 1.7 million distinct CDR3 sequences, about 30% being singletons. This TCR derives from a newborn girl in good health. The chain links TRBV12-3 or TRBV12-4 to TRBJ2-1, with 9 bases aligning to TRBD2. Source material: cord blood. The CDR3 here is CASSSSGEKRSGFF. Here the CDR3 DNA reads TGTGCCAGCAGTTCTAGCGGGGAGAAACGCAGTGGGTTCTTC.